The 28 T cell receptor beta chains presented below share a single source sample, sequenced in a study of response to subunit inactivated influenza vaccine. MiXCR was run by TCRdb on the RT-PCR reads, yielding one entry per CDR3 protein. The sample gives hundreds of thousands of distinct CDR3 sequences, 14% of which show up once; 7.5% to 8% is in the top ten. Sample: PBMCs from blood, taken approximately 15 days before vaccination. The origin of the receptors is a man aged 50-60 years who received an inactivated influenza vaccine.

Many counts were recorded for this clonotype. The J gene is TRBJ2-1, the V gene TRBV28; no definite D call. The germline V gene has CDR1 MDHEN and CDR2 SYDVKM. The CDR3 contains 12 residues. With 2 bases removed from V and 5 bases from J, the gap between germline ends came to 4 bases. Written as DNA, the CDR3 is TGTGCCAGCAGTTTAGACAACAATGAGCAGTTCTTC. Amino acids: CASSLDNNEQFF.

This clonotype was counted a few times. The chain employs TRBV15 and TRBJ2-3, with a weak D call TRBD2 (5 bases). Trimming pared 1 base from V and 3 bases from J, leaving 8 bases between. The length of the CDR3 is 14 residues. Germline V gives CDR1 LNHNV, CDR2 YYDKDF (reference sequence). CDR3: CATSRGGLTDTQYF. The CDR3 coding sequence is TGTGCCACCAGCAGAGGAGGGCTTACAGATACGCAGTATTTT.

The rearrangement uses TRBV25-1 and TRBJ2-1; D remains unclear. V was clipped by 3 bases and J by 9 bases, with 18 bases between them. This CDR3 has 15 residues. Per the germline V gene, CDR1 is MGHDK and CDR2 is SYGVNS. The CDR3 is CASSDLQLREGEQFF. As DNA, the CDR3 is TGTGCCAGCAGTGATCTACAACTACGAGAAGGTGAGCAGTTCTTC.

This clonotype has only a few counts. The chain is built from TRBV24-1 and TRBJ2-2; TRBD1 or TRBD2 may be the D gene (6 bases each). V was trimmed by 0 bases and J by 0 bases, leaving 10 bases between them. This CDR3 has 17 residues. Germline V CDR1 and CDR2: KGHDR, SFDVKD. The CDR3: CATSDLPGAANTGELFF. CDR3 DNA: TGTGCCACCAGTGATTTGCCGGGGGCGGCGAACACCGGGGAGCTGTTTTTT.

The CDR3, as DNA: TGTGCCAGCAGCTCTACCTACCGGGACACTCTATCCTACGAGCAGTACTTC. The encoded protein is CASSSTYRDTLSYEQYF. The V gene is TRBV7-9, the J gene TRBJ2-7, with D tentatively TRBD1 (6 bases). Trimming removed 4 bases at V and 1 base at J, with 20 bases between. The germline V gene has CDR1 SEHNR and CDR2 FQNEAQ (reference sequence). The CDR3 has 17 amino acids.

The table lists this clonotype with many counts. This chain connects TRBV20-1 to TRBJ1-2, with no clear D. The CDR3 extends over 13 amino acids. Germline loops: CDR1 DFQATT, CDR2 SNEGSKA (reference sequence). The V end was cut by 6 bases, the J end by 2 bases, with 13 bases between. DNA for the CDR3: TGCAGTGCCTCAATCCGAGGGAACTATGGCTACACCTTC. Protein sequence: CSASIRGNYGYTF.

This clonotype was seen only a few times. This chain connects TRBV20-1 to TRBJ1-2; the D is unclear. The CDR3 sequence is 12 residues long. Germline CDR1 is DFQATT and CDR2 is SNEGSKA (reference sequence). The V end was cut by 6 bases, the J end by 1 base, with 9 bases between. The CDR3 nucleotides are TGCAGTGCCTCAGCGGGTAACTATGGCTACACCTTC. It translates to CSASAGNYGYTF.

The gene calls are TRBV7-8 and TRBJ1-4; D possibly corresponds to TRBD1 (6 bases). Trimming took 3 bases from V and 8 from J, leaving 19 bases between them. Per the germline V gene, CDR1 is SGHVS and CDR2 is FQNEAQ. The CDR3 runs 16 residues. The CDR3 coding sequence is TGTGCCAGCAGCTTTGGGGCGTCGGGGGCTAGAGAAAAACTGTTTTTT. This codes for CASSFGASGAREKLFF.

This clonotype appeared many times. V and J are TRBV7-9 and TRBJ2-1, with D unclear. V was pared by 1 base and J by 4 bases, with 8 bases between. The CDR3 runs 14 residues. Germline lookup yields CDR1 SEHNR and CDR2 FQNEAQ (reference sequence). The CDR3 bases are TGTGCCAGCAGCTTAGAGGCCTTATACAATGAGCAGTTCTTC. This gives the protein CASSLEALYNEQFF.

This rearrangement joins TRBV4-1 to TRBJ2-5; the match to TRBD2 covers 11 bases. The CDR3 is made up of 17 amino acids. Germline CDR1 MGHRA, CDR2 YSYEKL. Germline trimming cut 1 base from V and 5 bases from J; bases unmatched to any gene: 9. CDR3 protein: CASSQAETSGVRETQYF. The CDR3 nucleotides are TGCGCCAGCAGCCAAGCTGAGACTAGCGGGGTTCGGGAGACCCAGTACTTC.

About this clonotype: Being one base from a much bigger clone, this may be a read error. V is TRBV20-1 and J is TRBJ2-1; a weak D match, TRBD1 (6 bases). CDR3 length: 13 amino acids. Germline V lookup: CDR1 DFQATT, CDR2 SNEGSKA (reference sequence). CDR3 sequence: CCAVDRPYNEQFF. CDR3 coding DNA: TGCTGTGCCGTGGACAGACCCTACAATGAGCAGTTCTTC.

The rearrangement links TRBV6-5 to TRBJ2-7; maybe TRBD1 (5 bases). Germline CDR1 is MNHEY and CDR2 is SVGAGI. V was trimmed by 0 bases and J by 4 bases, leaving 19 bases between them. The CDR3 has 17 residues. The CDR3 DNA follows: TGTGCCAGCAGTTACTCGGGGCAGCGCTACCCTCGGTACGAGCAGTACTTC. As protein: CASSYSGQRYPRYEQYF.

This clonotype was observed at least ten times. This chain joins TRBV12-3 or TRBV12-4 and TRBJ2-7; D is perhaps TRBD1 (5 bases). This CDR3 has 14 amino acids. Deletions cut 5 bases from V and 1 base from J, with 12 bases between. The CDR3 DNA follows: TGTGCCAGCAGTAAGGGGCGCAGGTCCTACGAGCAGTACTTC. Amino acids: CASSKGRRSYEQYF.

The CDR3 DNA is TGTGCCAGCAGCGCCGGACAGGTTGGGCGCGAGCAGTACTTC. This gives the protein CASSAGQVGREQYF. This rearrangement joins TRBV9 to TRBJ2-7; 7 bases are shared with TRBD1. CDR1 and CDR2 (germline): SGDLS, YYNGEE. After removal of 3 bases from V and 6 bases from J, the junction contained 9 bases not matched to a gene. This CDR3 spans 14 amino acids.

The rearrangement links TRBV5-1 to TRBJ1-1, with TRBD1 as a possible D gene (5 bases). V dropped 5 bases and J dropped 14 bases, with 22 bases sitting between them. This CDR3 contains 13 residues. From germline, CDR1 is SGHRS and CDR2 YFSETQ. The CDR3 coding sequence is TGCGCCAGCAGTCCCGTGGGGGGTCTTGTTGACTTCTTT. Amino acid sequence: CASSPVGGLVDFF.

This clonotype was counted a few times. This chain links TRBV3-1 with TRBJ1-6; TRBD1 matches 10 bases. The CDR3 sequence is 15 residues long. With V trimmed by 5 bases and J by 7 bases, 5 bases remained unmatched. The germline CDR1 and CDR2 sequences are LGHDT and YNNKEL (reference sequence). CDR3: CASSLMTGGNSPLHF. The CDR3 DNA follows: TGTGCCAGCAGCTTAATGACAGGGGGCAATTCACCCCTCCACTTT.

This clonotype has only a few counts. The V gene is TRBV29-1, the J gene TRBJ1-1; D possibly corresponds to TRBD1 (5 bases). The V gene lost 0 bases and the J gene lost 4 bases, with 6 bases spanning the gap. Germline V gene data show CDR1 as SQVTM and CDR2 as ANQGSEA. This CDR3 has 12 amino acids. CDR3 nucleotide sequence: TGCAGCGTTGAAGAAGGGGCCACTGAAGCTTTCTTT. This codes for CSVEEGATEAFF.

CDR3 DNA sequence: TGCGCCAGCACTAAATCGGGACTTCTGGGGGAGACCCAGTACTTC. It is translated as CASTKSGLLGETQYF. The chain joins TRBV5-1 to TRBJ2-5; D possibly corresponds to TRBD2 (6 bases). Deletions cut 6 bases from V and 5 bases from J, with 20 bases between. The CDR3 spans 15 residues. Germline V gives CDR1 SGHRS, CDR2 YFSETQ.

CDR3 region: CSARGPGTRRYEQYF. The CDR3 DNA follows: TGCAGTGCTAGAGGTCCGGGGACTAGGAGGTACGAGCAGTACTTC. The chain recombines TRBV20-1 with TRBJ2-7, with TRBD2 matching 8 bases. Per the germline V gene, CDR1 is DFQATT and CDR2 is SNEGSKA (reference sequence). With V trimmed by 1 base and J by 4 bases, 9 bases remained unmatched. The CDR3 has 15 amino acids.

In this sample, this clonotype turned up many times. V usage is TRBV29-1 and J usage is TRBJ2-2, with TRBD1 matching over 7 bases. Trimming at V came to 6 bases and at J to 4 bases, leaving 5 bases not matched to a gene. The germline gives CDR1 SQVTM, CDR2 ANQGSEA. The CDR3 consists of 13 residues. CDR3 sequence: CSVNTGVTGELFF. The CDR3 DNA is TGCAGCGTCAATACAGGGGTCACCGGGGAGCTGTTTTTT.

The chain combines TRBV5-1 with TRBJ1-1; no clear D gene. The CDR3 extends over 13 amino acids. Germline assignment: CDR1 SGHRS and CDR2 YFSETQ. Trimming removed 1 base from V and 1 base from J, with 5 bases in between. In DNA form, the CDR3 reads TGCGCCAGCAGCTTGTTTTCGAACACTGAAGCTTTCTTT. It encodes CASSLFSNTEAFF.

This clonotype was seen a handful of times. The genes are TRBV14 and TRBJ1-5; D might be TRBD1 (5 bases). Looked up from germline, CDR1 is SGHDN and CDR2 is FVKESK. The CDR3 extends over 15 amino acids. Trimming shortened V by 5 bases and J by 5 bases, and 16 bases separated the two germline ends. CDR3 sequence: CASSSGLRGYQPQHF. The DNA for the CDR3 is TGTGCCAGCAGCTCGGGACTCCGGGGGTATCAGCCCCAGCATTTT.

This clonotype was seen more than once but under ten times. V usage is TRBV4-3 and J usage is TRBJ2-1; D remains unclear. The CDR3 is made up of 14 amino acids. Germline V CDR1 and CDR2: LGHNA, YSLEER. V gave up 0 bases and J gave up 4 bases, with 7 bases separating them. CDR3 DNA: TGCGCCAGCAGCCAAGAGGTACGGTACAATGAGCAGTTCTTC. This sequence encodes CASSQEVRYNEQFF.

The chain joins TRBV12-3 or TRBV12-4 to TRBJ1-6; D may be TRBD1 (6 bases). The CDR3 consists of 14 residues. Trimming stripped 8 bases from V and 4 bases from J, with 12 bases between. CDR3 DNA: TGTGCCAGCGGACCACAGGGATATAATTCACCCCTCCACTTT. This encodes CASGPQGYNSPLHF.

This chain uses TRBV6-5 with TRBJ2-3; 9 bases map to TRBD1. This CDR3 has 16 residues. V gave up 2 bases and J gave up 1 base; unmatched junction bases: 4. Germline-derived CDR1 and CDR2 are MNHEY and SVGAGI. CDR3 in amino acids: CASSYRQGVGTDTQYF. DNA for the CDR3: TGTGCCAGCAGTTACCGACAGGGGGTCGGCACAGATACGCAGTATTTT.

This clonotype was seen a handful of times. The gene calls are TRBV29-1 and TRBJ2-3; D unclear. Germline V gives CDR1 SQVTM, CDR2 ANQGSEA. This CDR3 is 12 amino acids long. The germline V and J ends were trimmed by 7 bases and 1 base, with 9 bases remaining between them. The CDR3 nucleotides are TGCAGCGCCATTGTCGGCACAGATACGCAGTATTTT. This translates into CSAIVGTDTQYF.

This clonotype has a handful of counts. The junction differs from germline at one of its ends, possibly a read error. The chain combines TRBV20-1 with TRBJ2-7; either TRBD1 or TRBD2 may supply D (6 bases each). Germline CDR1 and CDR2: DFQATT and SNEGSKA (reference sequence). This CDR3 has 12 residues. The CDR3 coding sequence is TGCAGTGCTCATTTGGGGGGCAATTTTATTTCGTTC. This codes for CSAHLGGNFISF.

This clonotype was recorded a few times. The V call is TRBV6-1, the J call TRBJ2-7; D remains unclear. V was trimmed by 6 bases and J by 6 bases, leaving 18 bases between them. The germline V gene has CDR1 MNHNS and CDR2 SASEGT. The CDR3 extends over 14 amino acids. CDR3 bases: TGTGCCAGCAGCCCGGCACGCGAAGTGGGCGAGCAGTACTTC. It is translated as CASSPAREVGEQYF.